This T cell receptor (beta chain) was recorded in a study of blood T cell repertoires in COVID-19. The CDR3 runs 15 residues. The germline V and J ends were trimmed by 4 bases and 2 bases, with 15 bases remaining between them. Germline values: CDR1 SNHLY, CDR2 FYNNEI. Repertoires were generated with immunoSEQ multiplex PCR, while TCRdb's copy carries only in-frame clones and drops some. The sample records around 230,000 clones, 80% to 90% being singletons. J is TRBJ2-7 and V is TRBV2, with a weak D call TRBD2 (6 bases). Material for sequencing was peripheral blood. The clonotype was recovered from a woman in her 50s with acute or convalescent COVID-19. The chain's CDR3 is CASSGPATRPYEQYF. CDR3 sequence (DNA): TGTGCCAGCAGTGGCCCAGCGACTAGACCCTACGAGCAGTACTTC.